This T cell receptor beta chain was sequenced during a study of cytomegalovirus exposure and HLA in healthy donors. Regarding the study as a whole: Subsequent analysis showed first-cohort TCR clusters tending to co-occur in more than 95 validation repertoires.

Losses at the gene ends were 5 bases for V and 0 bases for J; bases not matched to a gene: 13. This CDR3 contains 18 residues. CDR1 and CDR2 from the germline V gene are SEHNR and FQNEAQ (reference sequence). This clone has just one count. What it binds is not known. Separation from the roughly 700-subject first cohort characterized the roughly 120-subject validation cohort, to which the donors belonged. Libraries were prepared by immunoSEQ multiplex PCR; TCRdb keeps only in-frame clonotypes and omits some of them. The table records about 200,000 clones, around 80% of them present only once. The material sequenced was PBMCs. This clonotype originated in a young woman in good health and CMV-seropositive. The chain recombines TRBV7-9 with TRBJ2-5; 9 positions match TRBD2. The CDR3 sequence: CASSTRLAEHLHQETQYF. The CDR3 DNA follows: TGTGCCAGCAGCACCAGACTAGCGGAACACTTACACCAAGAGACCCAGTACTTC.